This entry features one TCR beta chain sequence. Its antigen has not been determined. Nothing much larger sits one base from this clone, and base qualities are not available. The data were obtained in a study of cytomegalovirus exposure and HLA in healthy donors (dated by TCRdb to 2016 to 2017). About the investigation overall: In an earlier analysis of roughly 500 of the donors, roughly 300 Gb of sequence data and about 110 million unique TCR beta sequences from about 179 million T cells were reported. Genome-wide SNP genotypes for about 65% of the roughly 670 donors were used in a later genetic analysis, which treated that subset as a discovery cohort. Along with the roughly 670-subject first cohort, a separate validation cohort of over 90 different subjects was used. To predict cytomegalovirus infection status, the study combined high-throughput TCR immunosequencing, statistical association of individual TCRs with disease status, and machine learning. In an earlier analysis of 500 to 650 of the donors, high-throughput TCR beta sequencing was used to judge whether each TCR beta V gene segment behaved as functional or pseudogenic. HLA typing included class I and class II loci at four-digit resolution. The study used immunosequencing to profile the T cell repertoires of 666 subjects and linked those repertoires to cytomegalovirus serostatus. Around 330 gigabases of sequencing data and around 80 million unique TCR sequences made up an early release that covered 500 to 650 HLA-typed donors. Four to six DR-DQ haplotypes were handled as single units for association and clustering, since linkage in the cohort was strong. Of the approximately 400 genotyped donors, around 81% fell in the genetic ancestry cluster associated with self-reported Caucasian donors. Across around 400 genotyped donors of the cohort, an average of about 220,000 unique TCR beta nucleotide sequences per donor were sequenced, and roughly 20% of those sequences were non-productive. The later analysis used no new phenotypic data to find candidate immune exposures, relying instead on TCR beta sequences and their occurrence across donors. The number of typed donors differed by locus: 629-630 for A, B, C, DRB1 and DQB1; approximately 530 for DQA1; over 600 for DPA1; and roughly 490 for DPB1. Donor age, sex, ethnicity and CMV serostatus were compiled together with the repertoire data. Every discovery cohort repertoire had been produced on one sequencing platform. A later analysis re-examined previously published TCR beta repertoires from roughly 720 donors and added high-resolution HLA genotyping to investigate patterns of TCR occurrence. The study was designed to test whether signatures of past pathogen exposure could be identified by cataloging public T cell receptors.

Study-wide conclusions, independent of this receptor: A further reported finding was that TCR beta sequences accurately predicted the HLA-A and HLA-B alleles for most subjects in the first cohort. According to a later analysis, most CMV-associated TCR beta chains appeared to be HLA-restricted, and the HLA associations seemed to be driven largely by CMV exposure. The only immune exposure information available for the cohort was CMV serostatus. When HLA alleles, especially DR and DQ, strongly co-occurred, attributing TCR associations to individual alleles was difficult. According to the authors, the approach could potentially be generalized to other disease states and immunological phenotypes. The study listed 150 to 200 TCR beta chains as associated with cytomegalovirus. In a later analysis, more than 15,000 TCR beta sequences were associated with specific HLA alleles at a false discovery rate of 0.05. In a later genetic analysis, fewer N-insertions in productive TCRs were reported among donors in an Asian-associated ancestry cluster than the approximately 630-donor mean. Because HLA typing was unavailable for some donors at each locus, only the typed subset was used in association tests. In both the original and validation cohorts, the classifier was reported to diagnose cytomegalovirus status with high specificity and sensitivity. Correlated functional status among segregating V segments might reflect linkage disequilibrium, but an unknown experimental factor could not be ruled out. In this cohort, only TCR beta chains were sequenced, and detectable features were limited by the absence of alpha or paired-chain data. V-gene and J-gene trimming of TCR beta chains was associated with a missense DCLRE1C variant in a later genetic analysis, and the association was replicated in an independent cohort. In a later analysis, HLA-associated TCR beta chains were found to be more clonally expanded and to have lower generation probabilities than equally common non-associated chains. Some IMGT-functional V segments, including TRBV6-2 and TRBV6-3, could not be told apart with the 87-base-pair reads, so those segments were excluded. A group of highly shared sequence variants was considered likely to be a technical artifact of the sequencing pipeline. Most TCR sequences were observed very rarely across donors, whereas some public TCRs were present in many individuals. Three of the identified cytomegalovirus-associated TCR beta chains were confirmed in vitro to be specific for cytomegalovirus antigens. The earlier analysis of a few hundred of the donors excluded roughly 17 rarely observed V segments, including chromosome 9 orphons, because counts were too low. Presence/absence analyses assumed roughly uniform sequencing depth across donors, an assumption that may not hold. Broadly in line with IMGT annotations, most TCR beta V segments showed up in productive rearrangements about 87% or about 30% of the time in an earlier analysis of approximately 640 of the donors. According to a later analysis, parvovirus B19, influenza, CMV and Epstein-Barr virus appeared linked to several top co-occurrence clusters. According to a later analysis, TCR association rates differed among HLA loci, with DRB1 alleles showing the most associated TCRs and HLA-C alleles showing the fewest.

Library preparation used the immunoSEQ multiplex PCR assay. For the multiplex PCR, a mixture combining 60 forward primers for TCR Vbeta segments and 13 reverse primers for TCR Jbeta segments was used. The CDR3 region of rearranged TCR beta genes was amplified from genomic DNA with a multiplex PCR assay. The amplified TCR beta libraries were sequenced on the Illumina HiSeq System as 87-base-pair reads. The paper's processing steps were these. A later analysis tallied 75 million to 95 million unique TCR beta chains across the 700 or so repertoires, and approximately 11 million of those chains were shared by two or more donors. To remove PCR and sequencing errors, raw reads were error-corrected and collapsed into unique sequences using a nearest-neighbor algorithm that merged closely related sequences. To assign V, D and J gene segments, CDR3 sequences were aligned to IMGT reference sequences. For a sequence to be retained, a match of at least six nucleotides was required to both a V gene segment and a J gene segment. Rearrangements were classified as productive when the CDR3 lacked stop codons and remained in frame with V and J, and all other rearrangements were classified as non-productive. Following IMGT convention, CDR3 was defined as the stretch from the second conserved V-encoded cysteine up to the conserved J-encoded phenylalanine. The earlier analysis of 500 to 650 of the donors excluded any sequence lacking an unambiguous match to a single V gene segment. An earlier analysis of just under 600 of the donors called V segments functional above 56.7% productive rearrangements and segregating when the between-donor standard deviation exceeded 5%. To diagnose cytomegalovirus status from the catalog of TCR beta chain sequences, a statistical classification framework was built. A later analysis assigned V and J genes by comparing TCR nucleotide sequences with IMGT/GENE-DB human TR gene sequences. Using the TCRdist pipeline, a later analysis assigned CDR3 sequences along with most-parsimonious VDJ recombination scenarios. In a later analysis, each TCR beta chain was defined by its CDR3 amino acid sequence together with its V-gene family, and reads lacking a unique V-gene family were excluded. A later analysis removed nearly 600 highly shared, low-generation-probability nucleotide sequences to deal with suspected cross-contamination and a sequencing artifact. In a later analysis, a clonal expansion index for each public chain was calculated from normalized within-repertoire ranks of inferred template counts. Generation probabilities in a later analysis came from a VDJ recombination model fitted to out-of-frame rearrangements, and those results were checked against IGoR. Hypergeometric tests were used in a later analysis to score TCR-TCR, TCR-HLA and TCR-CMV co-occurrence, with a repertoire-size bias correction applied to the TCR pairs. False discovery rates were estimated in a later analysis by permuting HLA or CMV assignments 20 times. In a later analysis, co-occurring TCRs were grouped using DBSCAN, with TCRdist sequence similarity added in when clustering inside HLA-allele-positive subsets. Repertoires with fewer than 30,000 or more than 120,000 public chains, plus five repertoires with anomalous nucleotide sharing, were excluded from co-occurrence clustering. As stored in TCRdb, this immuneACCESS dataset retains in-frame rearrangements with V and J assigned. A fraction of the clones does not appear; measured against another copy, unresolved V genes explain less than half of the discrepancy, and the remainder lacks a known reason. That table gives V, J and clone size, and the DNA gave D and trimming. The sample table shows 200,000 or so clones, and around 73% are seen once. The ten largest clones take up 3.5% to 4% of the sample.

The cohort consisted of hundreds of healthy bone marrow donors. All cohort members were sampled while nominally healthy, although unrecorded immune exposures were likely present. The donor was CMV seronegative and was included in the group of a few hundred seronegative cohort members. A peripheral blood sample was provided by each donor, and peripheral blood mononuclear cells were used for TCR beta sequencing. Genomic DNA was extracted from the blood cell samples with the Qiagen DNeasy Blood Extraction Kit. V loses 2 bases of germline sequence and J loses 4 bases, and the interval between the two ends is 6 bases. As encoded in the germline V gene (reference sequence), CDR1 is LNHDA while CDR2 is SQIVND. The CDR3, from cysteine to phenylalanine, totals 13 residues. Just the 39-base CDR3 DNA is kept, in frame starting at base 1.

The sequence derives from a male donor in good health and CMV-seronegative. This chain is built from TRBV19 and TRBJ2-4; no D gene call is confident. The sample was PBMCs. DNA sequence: TGTGCCAGTAGTATATATTCGAAAAACATTCAGTACTTC. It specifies CASSIYSKNIQYF.